The rows below give T cell receptor beta chains drawn from one sample of a study of CD8+CD57+ T cells in acquired aplastic anemia. TCRdb reanalysed the reads using MiXCR and keeps one entry per CDR3 protein. The sample yields approximately 300,000 distinct CDR3 sequences, roughly 61% seen once. Sequenced: sorted CD4+, CD8+, or CD8+CD57+ T cells (not recorded which) from PBMCs. The receptors were gathered from a human donor with aplastic anemia. The CDR3 runs from the conserved cysteine through the conserved F or W. A D gene is named only where the DNA matches it firmly. Size is stated for part of the rows, as once, few or many counts, or as a class when the clone is expanded.

clone size	V gene	J gene	D gene	CDR3 protein	CDR3 DNA
-	TRBV29-1	TRBJ1-4	-	CSVPGETWEKLFF	TGCAGCGTCCCAGGGGAAACTTGGGAAAAACTGTTTTTT
once	TRBV29-1	TRBJ1-1	-	CSVVGTLNTEAFF	TGCAGCGTTGTTGGGACCTTGAACACTGAAGCTTTCTTT
-	TRBV12-3/TRBV12-4	TRBJ1-2	-	CASSEWGQDYGYTF	TGTGCCAGCAGTGAATGGGGTCAGGACTATGGCTACACCTTC
many	TRBV6-1	TRBJ2-1	TRBD1	CASSRGQGAGEQFF	TGTGCCAGCAGTCGGGGACAGGGGGCAGGTGAGCAGTTCTTC
many	TRBV5-1	TRBJ1-5	-	CASSDGSNQPQHF	TGCGCCAGCAGTGATGGTAGCAATCAGCCCCAGCATTTT
-	TRBV20-1	TRBJ1-4	TRBD1	CSASGQGEGKLFF	TGCAGTGCTTCGGGACAGGGGGAAGGGAAACTGTTTTTT
-	TRBV7-9	TRBJ1-1	-	CASSARGGAGTEAFF	TGTGCCAGCAGCGCAAGGGGAGGGGCGGGCACTGAAGCTTTCTTT
-	TRBV7-3	TRBJ2-7	-	CASSRGSSSYEQYF	TGTGCCAGCAGCCGAGGATCTAGCTCCTACGAGCAGTACTTC
-	TRBV2	TRBJ1-6	-	CASSLSGGTNSPLHF	TGTGCCAGCAGTTTGTCGGGCGGTACGAATTCACCCCTCCACTTT
-	TRBV30	TRBJ1-1	-	CAWSLISEAFF	TGTGCCTGGAGCCTTATTTCTGAAGCTTTCTTT
-	TRBV13	TRBJ1-1	TRBD1	CASSDTGTGNTEAFF	TGTGCCAGTTCAGACACTGGGACAGGGAACACTGAAGCTTTCTTT